This T cell receptor beta chain is drawn from a study of blood T cells in healthy people across ages. CDR1 MNHNS and CDR2 SASEGT come from the germline V gene. The CDR3 covers 16 residues. The J segment lost 6 bases and the V segment lost 4 bases, leaving 7 bases of the junction unmatched. With a J-beta primer mix and a sample-barcoded 5' primer, a second PCR ran roughly 6 to 12 cycles. Per sample, CDR3-containing paired-end reads numbered at least 3 million. TCRdb re-called the 5' RACE reads with MiXCR, one entry per CDR3 protein. The sample has about 730,000 distinct CDR3 sequences, roughly two fifths seen once; the top ten hold 20% to 25%.

The source of this sequence is a woman aged 55-70 years in good health. Sequencing was performed on blood. The chain carries TRBV6-1 and TRBJ2-1; 12 positions agree with TRBD2. Written as DNA, the CDR3 is TGTGCCAGCAGTGGGTATACTAGCGGGGGGAGCAATGAGCAGTTCTTC. As protein: CASSGYTSGGSNEQFF.